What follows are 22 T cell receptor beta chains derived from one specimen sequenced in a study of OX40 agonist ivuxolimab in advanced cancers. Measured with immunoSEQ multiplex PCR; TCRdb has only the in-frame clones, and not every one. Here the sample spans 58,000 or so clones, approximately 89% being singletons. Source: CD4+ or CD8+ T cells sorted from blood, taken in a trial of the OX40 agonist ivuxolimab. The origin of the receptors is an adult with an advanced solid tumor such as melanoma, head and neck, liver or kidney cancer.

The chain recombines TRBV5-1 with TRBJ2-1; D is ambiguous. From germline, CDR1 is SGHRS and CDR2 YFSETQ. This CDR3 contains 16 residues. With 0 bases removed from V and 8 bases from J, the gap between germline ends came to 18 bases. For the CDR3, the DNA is TGCGCCAGCAGCTTGGCCGGGTTCCCGGTCGGCGATGAGCAGTTCTTC. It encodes CASSLAGFPVGDEQFF. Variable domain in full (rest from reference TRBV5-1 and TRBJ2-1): KAGVTQTPRYLIKTRGQQVTLSCSPISGHRSVSWYQQTPGQGLQFLFEYFSETQRNKGNFPGRFSGRQFSNSRSEMNVSTLELGDSALYLCASSLAGFPVGDEQFFGPGTRLTVL.

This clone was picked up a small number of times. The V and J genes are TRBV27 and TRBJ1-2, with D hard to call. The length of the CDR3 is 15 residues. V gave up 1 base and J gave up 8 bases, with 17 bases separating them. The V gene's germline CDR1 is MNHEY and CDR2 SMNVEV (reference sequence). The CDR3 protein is CASSLYDGDASGYTF. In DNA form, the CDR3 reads TGTGCCAGCAGTTTATACGATGGTGACGCTAGCGGCTACACCTTC.

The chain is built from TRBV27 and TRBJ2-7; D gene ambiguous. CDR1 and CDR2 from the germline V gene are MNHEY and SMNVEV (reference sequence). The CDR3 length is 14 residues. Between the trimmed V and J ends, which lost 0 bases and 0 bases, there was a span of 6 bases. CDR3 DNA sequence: TGTGCCAGCAGTTTATCGTACAGCTCCTACGAGCAGTACTTC. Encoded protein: CASSLSYSSYEQYF.

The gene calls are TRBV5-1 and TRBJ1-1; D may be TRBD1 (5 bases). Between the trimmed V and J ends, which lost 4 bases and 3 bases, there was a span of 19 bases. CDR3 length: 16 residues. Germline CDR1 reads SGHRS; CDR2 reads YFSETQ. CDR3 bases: TGCGCCAGCAGCCCGTCCTTGACAGTGGCAGACACTGAAGCTTTCTTT. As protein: CASSPSLTVADTEAFF.

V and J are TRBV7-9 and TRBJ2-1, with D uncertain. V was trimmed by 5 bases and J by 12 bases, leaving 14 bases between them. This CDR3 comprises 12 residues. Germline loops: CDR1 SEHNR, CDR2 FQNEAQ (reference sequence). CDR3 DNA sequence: TGTGCCAGCAGCGCCGACTCCTTGGGGCAGTTCTTC. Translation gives CASSADSLGQFF.

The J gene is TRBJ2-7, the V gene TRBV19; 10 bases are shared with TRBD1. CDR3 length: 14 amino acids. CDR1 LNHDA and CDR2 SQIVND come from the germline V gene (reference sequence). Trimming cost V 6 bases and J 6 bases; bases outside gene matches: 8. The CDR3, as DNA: TGTGCCAGTAGCAGCCGGGGGGACAGGGGCGAGCAGTACTTC. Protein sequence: CASSSRGDRGEQYF.

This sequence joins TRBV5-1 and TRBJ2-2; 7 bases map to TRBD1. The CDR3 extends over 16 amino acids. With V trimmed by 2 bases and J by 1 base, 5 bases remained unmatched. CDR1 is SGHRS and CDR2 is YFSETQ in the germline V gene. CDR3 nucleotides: TGCGCCAGCAGCTTCCCGAGACAGGGGAACACCGGGGAGCTGTTTTTT. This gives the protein CASSFPRQGNTGELFF.

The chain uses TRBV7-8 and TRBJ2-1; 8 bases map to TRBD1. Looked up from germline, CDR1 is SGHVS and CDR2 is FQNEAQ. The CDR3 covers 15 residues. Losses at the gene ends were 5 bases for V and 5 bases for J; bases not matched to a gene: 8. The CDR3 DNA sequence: TGTGCCAGCAGCGGACGAGACAGGGGAAACAATGAGCAGTTCTTC. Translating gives CASSGRDRGNNEQFF.

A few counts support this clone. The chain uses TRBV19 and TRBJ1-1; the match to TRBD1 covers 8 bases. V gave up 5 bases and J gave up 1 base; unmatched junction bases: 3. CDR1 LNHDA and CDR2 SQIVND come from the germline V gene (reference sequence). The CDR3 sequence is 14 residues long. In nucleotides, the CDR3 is TGTGCCAGTAGTCCCGGGACAGGGAACACTGAAGCTTTCTTT. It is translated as CASSPGTGNTEAFF. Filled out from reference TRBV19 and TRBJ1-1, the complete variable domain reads DGGITQSPKYLFRKEGQNVTLSCEQNLNHDAMYWYRQDPGQGLRLIYYSQIVNDFQKGDIAEGYSVSREKKESFPLTVTSAQKNPTAFYLCASSPGTGNTEAFFGQGTRLTVV.

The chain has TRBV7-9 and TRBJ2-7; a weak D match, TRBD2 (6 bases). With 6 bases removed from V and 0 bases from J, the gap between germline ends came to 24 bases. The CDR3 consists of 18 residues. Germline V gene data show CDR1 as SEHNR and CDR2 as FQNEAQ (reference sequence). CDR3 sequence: CASSFKESAGGSSYEQYF. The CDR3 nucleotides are TGTGCCAGCAGTTTTAAAGAATCTGCCGGGGGTAGCTCCTACGAGCAGTACTTC.

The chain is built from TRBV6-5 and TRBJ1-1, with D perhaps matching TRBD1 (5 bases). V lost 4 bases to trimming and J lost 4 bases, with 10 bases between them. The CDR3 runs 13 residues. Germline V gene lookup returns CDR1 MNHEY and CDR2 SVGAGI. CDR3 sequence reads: CASSSQGVTEAFF. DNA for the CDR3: TGTGCCAGCAGTTCTCAGGGAGTCACTGAAGCTTTCTTT.

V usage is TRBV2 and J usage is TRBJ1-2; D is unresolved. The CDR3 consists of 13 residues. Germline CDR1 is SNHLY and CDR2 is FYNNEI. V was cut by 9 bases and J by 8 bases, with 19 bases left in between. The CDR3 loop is CASVLPQPWGYTF. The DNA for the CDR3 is TGTGCCAGTGTACTGCCGCAGCCCTGGGGCTACACCTTC.

For the CDR3, the DNA is TGCGCCAGCAGCTTGGTAACAGATACGCAGTATTTT. It yields the protein CASSLVTDTQYF. The chain uses TRBV5-1 and TRBJ2-3; D gene ambiguous. The CDR3 length is 12 residues. Trimming cost V 0 bases and J 3 bases, with 2 bases left between them. The germline gives CDR1 SGHRS, CDR2 YFSETQ.

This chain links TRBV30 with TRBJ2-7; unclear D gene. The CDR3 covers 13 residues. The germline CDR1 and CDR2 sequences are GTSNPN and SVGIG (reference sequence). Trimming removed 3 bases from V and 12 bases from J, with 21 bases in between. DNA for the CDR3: TGTGCCTGGAGGGTACCGACGGAACTTGCTTCGTACTTC. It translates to CAWRVPTELASYF.

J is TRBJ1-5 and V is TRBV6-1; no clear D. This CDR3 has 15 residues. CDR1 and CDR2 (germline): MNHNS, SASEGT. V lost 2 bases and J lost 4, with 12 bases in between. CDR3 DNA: TGTGCCAGCAGTGAATATGAGACGTTAAATCAGCCCCAGCATTTT. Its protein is CASSEYETLNQPQHF.

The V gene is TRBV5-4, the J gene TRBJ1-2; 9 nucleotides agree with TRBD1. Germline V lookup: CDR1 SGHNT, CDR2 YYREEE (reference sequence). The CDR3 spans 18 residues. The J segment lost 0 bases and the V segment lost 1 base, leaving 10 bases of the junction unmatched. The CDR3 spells CASSLNLGQGPANYGYTF. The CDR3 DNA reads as TGTGCCAGCAGCTTGAATTTGGGACAGGGTCCAGCTAACTATGGCTACACCTTC. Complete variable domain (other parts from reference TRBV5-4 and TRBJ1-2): ETGVTQSPTHLIKTRGQQVTLRCSSQSGHNTVSWYQQALGQGPQFIFQYYREEENGRGNFPPRFSGLQFPNYSSELNVNALELDDSALYLCASSLNLGQGPANYGYTFGSGTRLTVV.

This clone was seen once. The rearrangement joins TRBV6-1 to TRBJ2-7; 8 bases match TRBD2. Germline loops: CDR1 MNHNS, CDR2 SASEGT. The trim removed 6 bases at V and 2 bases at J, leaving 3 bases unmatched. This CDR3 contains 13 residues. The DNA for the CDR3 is TGTGCCAGCAGAACGGGACTAGCCTACGAGCAGTACTTC. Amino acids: CASRTGLAYEQYF.

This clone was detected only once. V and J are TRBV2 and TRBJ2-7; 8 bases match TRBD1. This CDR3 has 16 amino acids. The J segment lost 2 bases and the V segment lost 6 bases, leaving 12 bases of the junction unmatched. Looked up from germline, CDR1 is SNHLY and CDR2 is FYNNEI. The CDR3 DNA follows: TGTGCCAGCAGCCTTGGGGGGACAGGCAGACCCTACGAGCAGTACTTC. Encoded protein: CASSLGGTGRPYEQYF.

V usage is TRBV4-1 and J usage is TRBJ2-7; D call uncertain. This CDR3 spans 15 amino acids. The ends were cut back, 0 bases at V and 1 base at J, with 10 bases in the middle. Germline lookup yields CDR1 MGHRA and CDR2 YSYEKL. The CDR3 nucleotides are TGCGCCAGCAGCCAAGATATAACAGATTCCTACGAGCAGTACTTC. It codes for CASSQDITDSYEQYF.

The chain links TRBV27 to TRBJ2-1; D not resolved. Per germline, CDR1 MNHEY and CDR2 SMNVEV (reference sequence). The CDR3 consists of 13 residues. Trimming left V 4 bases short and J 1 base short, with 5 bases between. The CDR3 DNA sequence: TGTGCCAGCAGTTATGGATCCTACAATGAGCAGTTCTTC. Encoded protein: CASSYGSYNEQFF.

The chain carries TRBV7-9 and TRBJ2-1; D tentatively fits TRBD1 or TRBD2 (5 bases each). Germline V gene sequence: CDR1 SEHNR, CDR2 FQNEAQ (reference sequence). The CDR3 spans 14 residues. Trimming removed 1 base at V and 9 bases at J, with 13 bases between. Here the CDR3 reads CASSLVGAGSEQFF. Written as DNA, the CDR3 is TGTGCCAGCAGCTTAGTAGGGGCGGGTTCTGAGCAGTTCTTC.

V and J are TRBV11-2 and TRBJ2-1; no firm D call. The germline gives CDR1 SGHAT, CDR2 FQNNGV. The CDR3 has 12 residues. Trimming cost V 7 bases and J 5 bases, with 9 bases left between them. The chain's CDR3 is CASTTMDNEQFF. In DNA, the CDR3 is TGTGCCAGCACCACCATGGACAATGAGCAGTTCTTC.